This T cell receptor (beta chain) emerged from a study of blood T cells in healthy people across ages. The CDR3 is 14 amino acids. Deletions cut 5 bases from V and 2 bases from J, with 12 bases between. Germline values: CDR1 SGHTA, CDR2 FQGNSA. It was with a sample-barcoded 5' primer and a J-beta primer mix that a second PCR of roughly 7 to 12 cycles was run. TCRdb independently ran MiXCR on the 5' RACE reads; one entry per CDR3 protein. The sample has 500,000 to 600,000 distinct CDR3 sequences, about 25% seen once; the top ten hold around 18%. This clonotype originated in a woman between 65 and 79 years old in good health. The V call is TRBV7-2, the J call TRBJ2-5; D uncertain. The specimen sequenced was blood. CDR3 region: CASSTLSFQETQYF. The CDR3 nucleotides read TGTGCCAGCAGCACCCTCTCCTTTCAAGAGACCCAGTACTTC. Full variable domain (rest looked up from reference TRBV7-2 and TRBJ2-5): GAGVSQSPSNKVTEKGKDVELRCDPISGHTALYWYRQSLGQGLEFLIYFQGNSAPDKSGLPSDRFSAERTGGSVSTLTIQRTQQEDSAVYLCASSTLSFQETQYFGPGTRLLVL.